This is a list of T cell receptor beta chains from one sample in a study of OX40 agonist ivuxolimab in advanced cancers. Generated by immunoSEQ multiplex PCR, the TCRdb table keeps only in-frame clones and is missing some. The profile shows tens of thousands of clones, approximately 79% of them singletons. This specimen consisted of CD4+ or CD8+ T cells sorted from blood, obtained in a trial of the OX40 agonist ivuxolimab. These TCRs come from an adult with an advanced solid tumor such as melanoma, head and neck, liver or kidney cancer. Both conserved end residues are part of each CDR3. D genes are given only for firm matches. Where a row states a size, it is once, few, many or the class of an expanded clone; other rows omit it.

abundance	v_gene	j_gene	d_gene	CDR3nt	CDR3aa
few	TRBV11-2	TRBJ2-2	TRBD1	TGTGCCAGCAGCTCCGGCCAAGGGCAGGGGGCTCGGACCGGGGAGCTGTTTTTT	CASSSGQGQGARTGELFF
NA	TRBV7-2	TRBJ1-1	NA	TGTGCCAGCAGCTTAGAGGGGCTTATTAAGGACGACGCTGAAGCTTTCTTT	CASSLEGLIKDDAEAFF
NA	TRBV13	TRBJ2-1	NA	TGTGCCAGCAGCCCAGAAAGGCTCTCCTACAATGAGCAGTTCTTC	CASSPERLSYNEQFF
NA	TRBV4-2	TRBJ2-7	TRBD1	TGTGCCAGCAGCCAAGGACAGGGGGCAGGCTACGAGCAGTACTTC	CASSQGQGAGYEQYF
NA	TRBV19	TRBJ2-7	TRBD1	TGTGCCAGTAGTCCCCAAGACAGGGACGAGCAGTACTTC	CASSPQDRDEQYF
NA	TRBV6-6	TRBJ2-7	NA	TGTGCCAGCAGCGCGTTGGGGGGCGAGCAGTACTTC	CASSALGGEQYF
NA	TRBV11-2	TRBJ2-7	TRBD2	TGTGCCAGCAGCTTACGATTAGCGGGGTCTCGCGAGCAGTACTTC	CASSLRLAGSREQYF
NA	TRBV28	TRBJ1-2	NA	TGTGCCAGCAGCGAGACAATGGGAGGGAATGGCTACACCTTC	CASSETMGGNGYTF
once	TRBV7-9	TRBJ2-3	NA	TGTGCCAGCAGCTTCTCGGGAGTAGGGGGGAAGACAGATACGCAGTATTTT	CASSFSGVGGKTDTQYF
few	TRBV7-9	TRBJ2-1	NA	TGTGCCAGCAGCTCATCAAAGGGTGGCGGCCACAATGAGCAGTTCTTC	CASSSSKGGGHNEQFF
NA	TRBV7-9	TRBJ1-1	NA	TGTGCCAGCAGGCTTGAGGGCGGGCGGAGGAAAGCTTTCTTT	CASRLEGGRRKAFF
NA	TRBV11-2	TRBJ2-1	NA	TGTGCCAGCAGCTTAGAAGGGGGGAGGGCAAGTGAGCAGTTCTTC	CASSLEGGRASEQFF
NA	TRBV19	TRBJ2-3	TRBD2	TGTGCCAGTAGTATATGGAACAGGCCGGGACTAGCGGGAAGCACAGATACGCAGTATTTT	CASSIWNRPGLAGSTDTQYF
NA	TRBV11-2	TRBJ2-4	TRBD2	TGTGCCAGCAGCACTAGGACAAAAGCGGGGGTGGCCAAAAACATTCAGTACTTC	CASSTRTKAGVAKNIQYF
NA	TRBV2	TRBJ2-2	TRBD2	TGTGCCAGCAGCCCTCTCGGGCTCACTAGCGGGAGGGCCGGGAACACCGGGGAGCTGTTTTTT	CASSPLGLTSGRAGNTGELFF
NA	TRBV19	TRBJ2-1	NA	TGTGCCAGTAGTAACCCGGGACTGAACCCCAATGAGCAGTTCTTC	CASSNPGLNPNEQFF
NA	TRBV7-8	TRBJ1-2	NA	TGTGCCAGCAGCTTATCTGGCAGGGGCTATGGCTACACCTTC	CASSLSGRGYGYTF
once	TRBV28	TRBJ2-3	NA	TGTGCCAGCAGCTTCCCTTTTATTCTAAGACGGGGCCCTGGCACAGATACGCAGTATTTT	CASSFPFILRRGPGTDTQYF
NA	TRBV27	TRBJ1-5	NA	TGTGCCAGCATGCCGACAGCAGGTTATCAGCCCCAGCATTTT	CASMPTAGYQPQHF
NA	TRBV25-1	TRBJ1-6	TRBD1	TGTGCCAGCAGGGAGTCCCGATCGACAGGGCGTAATTCACCCCTCCACTTT	CASRESRSTGRNSPLHF
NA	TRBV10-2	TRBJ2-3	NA	TGCGCCAGCAGTGAAACGCGGTGGACAGATACGCAGTATTTT	CASSETRWTDTQYF
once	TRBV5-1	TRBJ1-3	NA	TGCGCCAGCAGCTTGGCGGGGGGAGTCACTGGAAACACCATATATTTT	CASSLAGGVTGNTIYF
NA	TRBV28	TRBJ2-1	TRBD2	TGTGCCAGCAGTTCGTATGGTGGACTAGCGGGAGTTAACTATGAGCAGTTCTTC	CASSSYGGLAGVNYEQFF